This TCR beta chain comes out of a study of T cells after yellow fever vaccination. Background on the study: SMART-Seq v4 Ultra Low Input handled preparation of low-cell-number fractions.

Findings and caveats of the study: Subsequent booster samples again held most clones from primary vaccination (96% CD4, 85% to 90% CD8). High-abundance clonotypes from the bulk population could contaminate FACS-sorted repertoires.

Production of TCR cDNA was by 5'RACE template switching, which also added a universal primer site and UMIs. TCRdb re-called the 5' RACE reads with MiXCR, one entry per CDR3 protein. The data hold about 400,000 distinct CDR3 sequences, with around 10% observed a single time. The table lists this clonotype with many counts. The antigen is not known. Per germline, CDR1 SGHRS and CDR2 YFSETQ. The CDR3 totals 16 residues. Germline trimming cut 5 bases from V and 11 bases from J; bases unmatched to any gene: 20. The specimen was PBMCs, collected on the day of the first yellow fever vaccination. The chain uses TRBV5-1 and TRBJ1-1, with 8 bases identical to TRBD1. The origin of this receptor is a man in his late teens or twenties who received the YFV17D yellow fever vaccine. DNA for the CDR3: TGCGCCAGCAGGGCTAGCATCGGACAGGGCCACTTTCCGGCTTTCTTT. Translation: CASRASIGQGHFPAFF.